This T cell receptor (beta chain) was obtained from a study of blood T cell repertoires in COVID-19. For the study at large: Nucleic acid was either cDNA or gDNA, and it came from T cells, B-cell-depleted T cells, or PBMCs.

Trimming took 4 bases from V and 4 from J, leaving 10 bases between them. Germline lookup yields CDR1 SGHTA and CDR2 FQGTGA. The CDR3 sequence is 13 residues long. Produced via immunoSEQ multiplex PCR; TCRdb's table is partial and in-frame only. The sample carries around 130,000 clones, approximately 80% recorded once. V gene TRBV7-3 combines with J gene TRBJ1-1; no reliable D call. The sequence was collected from a woman aged 55-75 years with acute or convalescent COVID-19. Specimen: peripheral blood. CDR3: CASSSDMTTEAFF. Written as DNA, the CDR3 is TGTGCCAGCAGCTCCGACATGACCACTGAAGCTTTCTTT.